This T cell receptor (beta chain) stems from a study of blood T cells in healthy people across ages. Study-level results: TCR beta diversity, measured per million T cells, fell in a roughly linear way with age. When set beside aged donors, long-lived donors presented more naive CD4+ cells and higher diversity.

The germline V gene encodes CDR1 SQVTM and CDR2 ANQGSEA. V lost 4 bases, J lost 2 bases, and 12 bases lay in between. The CDR3 has 13 residues. A word on this clonotype: The antigen is unknown.

Total RNA was extracted at no less than 6 micrograms per sample. Combining a sample-barcoded 5' primer with a J-beta primer mix, a second PCR ran for roughly 6 to 11 cycles. Carrying 12 random nucleotides, a template-switch adaptor labeled each individual cDNA molecule. Using its own MiXCR run on the 5' RACE reads, TCRdb lists one record per CDR3 protein. The profile shows about 760,000 distinct CDR3 sequences, around 25% of them singletons. The same data also went into a second study, on T cells of mothers and their children.

This receptor was taken from a boy younger than 18 in good health. Source material: blood. The rearrangement uses TRBV29-1 and TRBJ2-7; a possible D gene is TRBD2 (6 bases). CDR3 nucleotide sequence: TGCAGCGTTGGGGCCCGGGAGACCTACGAGCAGTACTTC. Translation: CSVGARETYEQYF.